This T cell receptor (beta chain) was identified in a study of blood T cell repertoires in COVID-19. In the study overall: Researchers got acute and convalescent COVID-19 samples from the United States, Italy and Spain.

Libraries were prepared by immunoSEQ multiplex PCR; TCRdb keeps only in-frame clonotypes and omits some of them. The data show more than 150,000 clones, around nine tenths seen once. Per the germline V gene, CDR1 is MNHEY and CDR2 is SVGAGI. V lost 6 bases and J lost 6; bases outside the gene matches: 6. This CDR3 has 14 amino acids. The origin of this receptor is a man in his fifties with acute or convalescent COVID-19. The chain has TRBV6-5 and TRBJ2-2; 8 bases align to TRBD1. Source material: peripheral blood. Here the CDR3 DNA reads TGTGCCAGCAGAAAGGACAGGGCGGCCGGGGAGCTGTTTTTT. It yields the protein CASRKDRAAGELFF.